A single sample gave rise to the 14 T cell receptor beta chains below, sequenced in a study of blood T cell repertoires in COVID-19. Repertoires were generated with immunoSEQ multiplex PCR, while TCRdb's copy carries only in-frame clones and drops some. The repertoire holds approximately 210,000 clones, with approximately 82% as singletons. The sequencing input was PBMCs or T cells enriched from blood (not recorded which). Receptors were obtained from a man aged 35 to 55 who had recovered from COVID-19.

The chain links TRBV19 to TRBJ1-5; no definite D call. The ends were cut back, 4 bases at V and 7 bases at J, with 14 bases in the middle. Looked up from germline, CDR1 is LNHDA and CDR2 is SQIVND (reference sequence). CDR3 length: 14 amino acids. The CDR3 reads CASSTLTDSQPQHF. CDR3 bases: TGTGCCAGTAGTACTCTGACGGATAGCCAGCCCCAGCATTTT.

There are a few counts of this clone. The chain carries TRBV7-2 and TRBJ2-1; D not certain. The germline gives CDR1 SGHTA, CDR2 FQGNSA. The CDR3 runs 11 residues. Trimming removed 3 bases from V and 7 bases from J, with 4 bases in between. The CDR3 is CASSFFNEQFF. The CDR3 bases are TGTGCCAGCAGCTTCTTTAATGAGCAGTTCTTC.

V usage is TRBV15 and J usage is TRBJ2-5, with TRBD2 as a possible D gene (5 bases). CDR1 is LNHNV, CDR2 YYDKDF, per germline (reference sequence). The CDR3 runs to 14 residues. Trimming stripped 0 bases from V and 5 bases from J, with 10 bases between. In DNA, the CDR3 is TGTGCCACCAGCAGAGAGAGGGTTGGGGAGACCCAGTACTTC. This sequence encodes CATSRERVGETQYF.

This chain joins TRBV5-4 and TRBJ1-5; 7 nucleotides line up with TRBD1. The CDR3 is made up of 15 amino acids. The ends lost 0 bases at V and 5 bases at J; junction bases unmatched: 5. Germline values: CDR1 SGHNT, CDR2 YYREEE (reference sequence). CDR3 nucleotide sequence: TGTGCCAGCAGCTTGGACAGGGGCTGGGATCAGCCCCAGCATTTT. Encoded protein: CASSLDRGWDQPQHF.

The J gene is TRBJ2-3, the V gene TRBV11-2; D gene uncertain. CDR1 and CDR2 from the germline V gene are SGHAT and FQNNGV. Between the trimmed V and J ends, which lost 1 base and 2 bases, there was a span of 7 bases. This CDR3 comprises 14 residues. CDR3: CASSLGGTTDTQYF. For the CDR3, the DNA is TGTGCCAGCAGCTTAGGAGGAACCACAGATACGCAGTATTTT.

This chain connects TRBV18 to TRBJ1-4; TRBD1 matches at 7 bases. V gave up 4 bases and J gave up 3 bases; unmatched junction bases: 5. The CDR3 is 15 amino acids. Germline assignment: CDR1 KGHSH and CDR2 LQKENI. The CDR3 nucleotides are TGTGCCAGCTCACTCGGACAGGCCGCTAATGAAAAACTGTTTTTT. Its translation is CASSLGQAANEKLFF.

The J gene is TRBJ1-6, the V gene TRBV11-2, with D tentatively TRBD1 (5 bases). The CDR3 spans 15 residues. The V gene lost 1 base and the J gene lost 7 bases, with 11 bases spanning the gap. Germline CDR1 is SGHAT and CDR2 is FQNNGV. The CDR3 reads CASSLVERGNSPLHF. The CDR3 DNA is TGTGCCAGCAGCTTAGTAGAAAGGGGCAATTCACCCCTCCACTTT.

V is TRBV10-3 and J is TRBJ1-2; weak D call: TRBD1 (5 bases). The CDR3 has 15 residues. Germline V gene data show CDR1 as ENHRY and CDR2 as SYGVKD. V was trimmed by 3 bases and J by 6 bases, leaving 17 bases between them. In nucleotides, the CDR3 is TGTGCCATCAGTGACGCGGTGGCGCAAGGGGATGGCTACACCTTC. This codes for CAISDAVAQGDGYTF.

This chain uses TRBV4-2 with TRBJ1-2; no clear D. The CDR3 is made up of 16 amino acids. The germline V gene has CDR1 LGHNA and CDR2 YNFKEQ. Trimming left V 0 bases short and J 0 bases short, with 11 bases between. The CDR3, as DNA: TGTGCCAGCAGCCAAGATCTTACGACACCTAACTATGGCTACACCTTC. It specifies CASSQDLTTPNYGYTF.

The V gene is TRBV5-1, the J gene TRBJ2-2, with 10 nucleotides matching TRBD2. J lost 5 bases, V lost 5 bases, and 3 bases had no gene match. This CDR3 has 14 amino acids. In germline, CDR1 is SGHRS, CDR2 YFSETQ. The CDR3 is CASRASGGTGELFF. The CDR3 bases are TGCGCCAGCAGGGCTAGCGGGGGTACCGGGGAGCTGTTTTTT.

The chain uses TRBV5-5 and TRBJ2-3, with TRBD2 identical over 11 bases. CDR3 size: 16 residues. V was pared by 4 bases and J by 1 base, with 5 bases of the junction left unmatched. CDR1 SGHKS and CDR2 YYEKEE come from the germline V gene (reference sequence). The CDR3 sequence: CASSEVLAGGTDTQYF. CDR3 nucleotide sequence: TGTGCCAGCAGCGAAGTACTAGCGGGGGGCACAGATACGCAGTATTTT.

This clone appeared a few times. The chain has TRBV28 and TRBJ1-2; TRBD1 matches at 7 bases. CDR1 MDHEN and CDR2 SYDVKM come from the germline V gene. CDR3 length: 12 amino acids. V lost 6 bases, J lost 4 bases, and 2 bases stayed unmatched. The CDR3 region has the DNA TGTGCCAGCAGGCCAGGGGGCTATGGCTACACCTTC. It codes for CASRPGGYGYTF.

The chain uses TRBV14 and TRBJ2-1; 14 bases fit TRBD2. Looked up from germline, CDR1 is SGHDN and CDR2 is FVKESK. With V trimmed by 5 bases and J by 10 bases, 10 bases remained unmatched. The CDR3 has 16 residues. DNA for the CDR3: TGTGCCAGCAGCTCACGGGGACTAGCGGGGGTCGTGGAGCAGTTCTTC. It yields the protein CASSSRGLAGVVEQFF.

V gene TRBV3-1 (or the pseudogene TRBV3-2) combines with J gene TRBJ2-1; 7 bases are shared with TRBD2. Germline V gene data show CDR1 as LGHDT and CDR2 as YNNKEL (reference sequence). The CDR3 loop spans 13 amino acids. V dropped 10 bases and J dropped 9; count of bases not matched to a gene: 12. CDR3 in DNA: TGTGCCACCAAACGAGCGGGGATGGGTGAGCAGTTCTTC. Translation gives CATKRAGMGEQFF.